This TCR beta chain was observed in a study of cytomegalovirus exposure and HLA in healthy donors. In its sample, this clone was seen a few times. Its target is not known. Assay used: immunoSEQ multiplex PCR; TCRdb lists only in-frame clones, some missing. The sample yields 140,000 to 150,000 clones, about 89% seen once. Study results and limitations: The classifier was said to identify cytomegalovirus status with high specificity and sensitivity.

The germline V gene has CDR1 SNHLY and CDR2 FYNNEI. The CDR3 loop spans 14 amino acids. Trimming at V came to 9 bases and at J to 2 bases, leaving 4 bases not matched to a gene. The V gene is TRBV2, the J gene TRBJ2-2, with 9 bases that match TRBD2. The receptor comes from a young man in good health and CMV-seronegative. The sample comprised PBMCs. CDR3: CASLAGENTGELFF. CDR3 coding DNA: TGTGCCAGTTTAGCGGGGGAAAACACCGGGGAGCTGTTTTTT.